Below, 3 T cell receptor beta chains from the same sample are listed, as sequenced in a study of shared clonotypes between healthy human individuals. Method: immunoSEQ multiplex PCR; TCRdb's copy keeps in-frame clones and lacks some. The sample lists about 2.3 million clones, 85% to 95% seen once, with 0.3% to 0.4% in the top ten. Sequenced input: naive CD4+ T cells from PBMCs. Subset denoted: CD45RA+ positively selected. All receptors come from a man aged 18 to 30 in good health. Some clones in this sample may be carry-over from other donors' samples.

The gene calls are TRBV11-3 and TRBJ2-2; possible D gene TRBD2, 6 bases. CDR1 SGHNT and CDR2 YENEEA come from the germline V gene. The CDR3 covers 15 residues. Trimming took 4 bases from V and 4 from J, leaving 13 bases between them. Here the CDR3 reads CASSSGTYITGELFF. CDR3 nucleotides: TGTGCCAGCAGCTCCGGGACTTACATCACCGGGGAGCTGTTTTTT.

This clone was recorded once. The chain uses TRBV15 and TRBJ2-1, with 8 bases lining up with TRBD2. Germline lookup yields CDR1 LNHNV and CDR2 YYDKDF (reference sequence). V lost 5 bases, J lost 0 bases, and 6 bases stayed unmatched. CDR3 length: 16 amino acids. CDR3 protein: CATSLFGGGSYNEQFF. The CDR3 DNA follows: TGTGCCACCAGCTTGTTCGGGGGGGGCTCCTACAATGAGCAGTTCTTC.

The rearrangement links TRBV18 to TRBJ2-6; the D gene is possibly TRBD2 (6 bases). V lost 0 bases to trimming and J lost 4 bases, with 19 bases between them. CDR1 is KGHSH, CDR2 LQKENI, per germline. This CDR3 has 19 residues. CDR3 sequence (DNA): TGTGCCAGCTCACCACCACGCTTCGCAGGAGGGCCCGGGGCCAACGTCCTGACTTTC. Translation: CASSPPRFAGGPGANVLTF. The entire variable domain, with the rest obtained from reference TRBV18 and TRBJ2-6, is as follows: NAGVMQNPRHLVRRRGQEARLRCSPMKGHSHVYWYRQLPEEGLKFMVYLQKENIIDESGMPKERFSAEFPKEGPSILRIQQVVRGDSAAYFCASSPPRFAGGPGANVLTFGAGSRLTVL.